This entry lists 8 T cell receptor beta chains sequenced from one sample in a study of identical twins. A single record per CDR3 protein comes from TCRdb applying MiXCR to the 5' RACE reads. Found here are some 790,000 distinct CDR3 sequences, 18% of them singletons; the top ten hold 13%. This sample was shared with a second study, whose subject was T cells expressing NK-cell markers.

Sequences were obtained from PBMCs. The source is a woman aged 18-29 years in good health.

This clonotype was recorded at least ten times. The gene calls are TRBV12-3 or TRBV12-4 and TRBJ1-5, with D uncertain. The CDR3 length is 15 residues. The germline V and J ends were trimmed by 6 bases and 3 bases, with 15 bases remaining between them. CDR3 nucleotides: TGTGCCAGCAGCTACACAAGGAGTACCAATCAGCCCCAGCATTTT. Its protein is CASSYTRSTNQPQHF.

The chain couples TRBV19 to TRBJ2-1; the D is unclear. The germline V gene encodes CDR1 LNHDA and CDR2 SQIVND (reference sequence). The CDR3 length is 15 residues. The V end lost 3 bases, the J end lost 1 base, and 10 bases lay between the germline ends. The DNA of the CDR3 is TGTGCCAGTAGTATCGAACGAATATCCTACAATGAGCAGTTCTTC. The encoded protein is CASSIERISYNEQFF.

This clonotype has just a few counts. The rearrangement joins TRBV10-3 to TRBJ2-7; 9 positions match TRBD1. Germline V gene lookup returns CDR1 ENHRY and CDR2 SYGVKD. CDR3 length: 14 residues. Trimming at V came to 7 bases and at J to 4 bases, leaving 8 bases not matched to a gene. CDR3 amino acids: CAITPDRGGYEQYF. The CDR3 nucleotides are TGTGCCATCACCCCGGACAGGGGCGGATACGAGCAGTACTTC.

The J gene is TRBJ1-2, the V gene TRBV27, with D unclear. With 7 bases removed from V and 4 bases from J, the gap between germline ends came to 19 bases. Germline V gene sequence: CDR1 MNHEY, CDR2 SMNVEV (reference sequence). The CDR3 extends over 15 amino acids. This CDR3 is CASMLAPGGSYGYTF. CDR3 sequence (DNA): TGTGCCAGCATGCTAGCACCGGGAGGCTCCTATGGCTACACCTTC.

The chain has TRBV12-3 or TRBV12-4 and TRBJ2-1; D uncertain. The ends were cut back, 2 bases at V and 6 bases at J, with 17 bases in the middle. This CDR3 spans 16 amino acids. CDR3 amino acids: CASSLRYGEMGNEQFF. The DNA of the CDR3 is TGTGCCAGCAGTTTAAGGTACGGCGAGATGGGCAATGAGCAGTTCTTC.

This clonotype was observed many times. This chain links TRBV7-8 with TRBJ2-3; D gene ambiguous. V was clipped by 4 bases and J by 0 bases, with 8 bases between them. This CDR3 is built from 14 residues. CDR1 is SGHVS and CDR2 is FQNEAQ in the germline V gene. The CDR3 protein is CASSSHTSTDTQYF. The CDR3 region has the DNA TGTGCCAGCAGCTCGCATACTAGCACAGATACGCAGTATTTT. The whole variable domain, remainder taken from reference TRBV7-8 and TRBJ2-3, is GAGVSQSPRYKVAKRGQDVALRCDPISGHVSLFWYQQALGQGPEFLTYFQNEAQLDKSGLPSDRFFAERPEGSVSTLKIQRTQQEDSAVYLCASSSHTSTDTQYFGPGTRLTVL.

J is TRBJ2-3 and V is TRBV29-1; 8 bases fit TRBD2. Germline V gene sequence: CDR1 SQVTM, CDR2 ANQGSEA. This CDR3 has 14 residues. V shed 3 bases and J 4 bases; nucleotides not matched to a gene: 6. The CDR3 is CSVDREGVPDTQYF. CDR3 sequence (DNA): TGCAGCGTTGACCGGGAGGGCGTCCCAGATACGCAGTATTTT.

The genes are TRBV10-3 and TRBJ2-4, with a tentative D call TRBD2 (5 bases). The germline V gene has CDR1 ENHRY and CDR2 SYGVKD. Trimming left V 0 bases short and J 0 bases short, with 12 bases between. This CDR3 comprises 17 residues. The CDR3 DNA sequence: TGTGCCATCAGTGAGTCGACCGGGGTCGGAGCCAAAAACATTCAGTACTTC. Translation: CAISESTGVGAKNIQYF.